Sequencing of this T cell receptor beta chain was carried out in a study of OX40 agonist ivuxolimab in advanced cancers. Across the whole study: In this trial design, patients received ivuxolimab intravenously at 0.01 to 10 mg/kg every 2 weeks. The group had a mean age of 60 years, ranged from about 20 to 90, and was just under 85% male.

Here immunoSEQ multiplex PCR was the method, and the copy in TCRdb shows in-frame clones only, minus some. Among 81,000 or so clones listed, 85% to 90% were seen once. Germline-derived CDR1 and CDR2 are SEHNR and FQNEAQ (reference sequence). CDR3 length equals 16 residues. Trimming took 5 bases from V and 4 from J; bases not matched to a gene: 9. Sequenced material: CD4+ or CD8+ T cells sorted from blood, taken in a trial of the OX40 agonist ivuxolimab. This rearrangement joins TRBV7-9 to TRBJ2-2, with TRBD2 identical over 8 bases. The sequence was collected from an adult with an advanced solid tumor such as melanoma, head and neck, liver or kidney cancer. For the CDR3, the DNA is TGTGCCAGCAGCACTTCGGGGGGGGCGATCACCGGGGAGCTGTTTTTT. Its protein is CASSTSGGAITGELFF.